These 4 T cell receptor beta chains were sequenced from one sample in a study of beta chain features in type 1 diabetes. Sequencing targeted expressed TCRB transcripts, as all isolated RNA had been reverse transcribed. Libraries were prepared by immunoSEQ multiplex PCR; TCRdb keeps only in-frame clonotypes and omits some of them. The sample lists approximately 470,000 clones, about 32% occurring once. Sequencing used naive CD4+ T cells from blood. These receptors all stem from a man aged 18 to 35 in good health.

This clone was counted only a few times. This chain's CDR3 is CSTSGTSGNEQFF. The CDR3 nucleotides are TGCAGCACCTCCGGGACTAGCGGGAATGAGCAGTTCTTC. V gene TRBV29-1 combines with J gene TRBJ2-1; 12 bases agree with TRBD2. The trim removed 8 bases at V and 7 bases at J, leaving 6 bases unmatched. Looked up from germline, CDR1 is SQVTM and CDR2 is ANQGSEA. CDR3 length equals 13 residues.

This chain connects TRBV7-2 to TRBJ2-7; 8 bases are shared with TRBD1. Germline values: CDR1 SGHTA, CDR2 FQGNSA. The CDR3 contains 16 residues. The V gene end was trimmed by 1 base and the J gene end by 4 bases; junction bases not matched to a gene: 9. CDR3 residues: CASSLVYGTGGYEQYF. The CDR3, as DNA: TGTGCCAGCAGCTTAGTGTACGGGACAGGAGGTTACGAGCAGTACTTC.

V usage is TRBV28 and J usage is TRBJ2-5, with 10 bases matching TRBD1. Germline CDR1 reads MDHEN; CDR2 reads SYDVKM. CDR3 size: 15 residues. J was trimmed by 7 bases and V by 8 bases; bases with no gene match: 13. The CDR3 is CASGVTGGMGGTQYF. CDR3 bases: TGTGCCAGCGGGGTGACAGGGGGCATGGGAGGGACCCAGTACTTC.

In its sample, this clone was seen a few times. J is TRBJ1-2 and V is TRBV14; 7 positions agree with TRBD1. The trim removed 4 bases at V and 2 bases at J, leaving 1 base unmatched. CDR1 SGHDN and CDR2 FVKESK come from the germline V gene. The CDR3 is 13 residues long. The CDR3 region is CASSPGQNYGYTF. CDR3 nucleotides: TGTGCCAGCAGCCCGGGACAGAACTATGGCTACACCTTC.